The present entry profiles one TCR beta chain with its context. Its cognate antigen has yet to be identified. Per-base quality was not reported, and no clone a single base away is much larger than it. Measured from the cysteine to the phenylalanine, the CDR3 is 15 residues long. Of all the DNA, just the CDR3 is kept, 45 bases in frame from base 1. CDR1 and CDR2 are read off the germline V gene as SGHTA and FQGTGA. Here V drops 5 bases and J drops 3 bases, and the junction holds 3 bases not matched to any gene. The CDR3 regions of human TCRbeta chains were analyzed by immunosequencing. As for the original processing: TCRs in the repertoires were compared against a reference library of SARS-CoV-2-specific TCRs that had been generated with the MIRA antigen-specificity platform. Breadth was defined as the fraction of unique TCRs that were SARS-CoV-2-associated, and depth was defined as the fraction of total T cells that were SARS-CoV-2-associated. Using the MIRA data, every spike-specific TCR was mapped to the spike region that the TCR reacted to and assigned to either a CD4 or a CD8 class. Log10-transformed breadth and depth values were compared by one-way ANOVA with Sidak's multiple comparisons tests. TCRdb limited this immuneACCESS table to in-frame rearrangements with V and J called. A share of clones is missing; checked studies link under half to unresolved V genes, and the rest is unexplained. That table gives V, J and clone size, and the DNA gave D and trimming. The table for this sample lists 25,000 to 35,000 clones; 89% of them were counted only once. In total, the top ten clones hold 1.3% of the sample.

The data belong to a study of T cell responses to AZD1222 COVID-19 vaccine (dated by TCRdb to the early 2020s). Turning to the overall study: Because spike-specific TCR depth and breadth did not differ between the two schedules, AZD1222 recipients who got a second dose at roughly 4 weeks were pooled with those who got a second dose at roughly 12 weeks. A total of 230 to 250 trial participants underwent TCR sequencing, of whom some 200 had received two doses of AZD1222 and about 26 had received two doses of the MenACWY control vaccine. Trial participants were enrolled by age into 18-55, 56-69 and 70-plus year subgroups, with about 150, 28 and 57 TCR-sequenced participants respectively. Overall results and qualifications from the work: Because no day 14 peak-response samples were available, the repertoires could be characterized only after the peak T cell response. In the small 56-69-year group, the increase in depth fell short of significance, most likely because of low power. After two AZD1222 doses, both the breadth and the depth of spike-specific TCRs were significantly higher than at day 0 and than in MenACWY recipients. Reportedly, close to half of the unique spike-specific TCRs recognized epitopes lying outside the regions that are mutated in the B.1.351 and B.1.1.7 variants. Conclusions about previously exposed vaccinees were limited because only 6 or 7 AZD1222 recipients were SARS-CoV-2 seropositive at baseline. CD4 TCRs associated with the vaccine covered the entire spike protein, and the dominant responses were in regions 160-218 and 743-854. Participants were mostly white British, with more females than males. The authors suggested clonal diversity may have been underestimated.

The time point label, read with the paper, signifies: baseline before first vaccination. Vaccinee samples came from UK trials COV001 and COV002, including a single-blind randomized controlled phase 2/3 trial of AZD1222 (ChAdOx1 nCoV-19) in healthy adults. For TCRbeta chain sequencing, PBMC samples were collected from trial participants at day 0 and at day 28 after the second dose. Rearrangement joined TRBV7-3 to TRBJ2-3; 12 junctional bases match TRBD2. The clonotype was recovered from an adult in good health. The input for sequencing was peripheral blood, taken on day 0 of AZD1222 vaccination. DNA sequence: TGTGCCAGCAGCATACTAGCGGGAGGTACAGATACGCAGTATTTT. This yields the protein CASSILAGGTDTQYF.